The 5 T cell receptor beta chains below come from one sample, sequenced in a study of blood T cell repertoires in COVID-19. Only in-frame clones appear in the TCRdb table, and some are missing; sequencing was by immunoSEQ multiplex PCR. Of 100,000 to 150,000 clones in the sample, around 89% were seen once. The source material was peripheral blood. The receptors originated from a man between 60 and 75 years old with COVID-19, enrolled during active disease.

The gene calls are TRBV14 and TRBJ1-3, with D hard to call. V dropped 0 bases and J dropped 4 bases, with 10 bases sitting between them. From germline, CDR1 is SGHDN and CDR2 FVKESK. The CDR3 sequence is 15 residues long. CDR3 nucleotides: TGTGCCAGCAGCCAAGAGAGTATTCCAGGAAACACCATATATTTT. As protein: CASSQESIPGNTIYF.

J is TRBJ1-5 and V is TRBV5-1; D gene ambiguous. V was pared by 0 bases and J by 3 bases, with 7 bases between. This CDR3 contains 14 residues. The germline gives CDR1 SGHRS, CDR2 YFSETQ. The CDR3 sequence is CASSLAPSNQPQHF. CDR3 in DNA: TGCGCCAGCAGCTTGGCCCCATCCAATCAGCCCCAGCATTTT.

The chain has TRBV5-1 and TRBJ2-1; TRBD2 agrees at 15 bases. V was clipped by 4 bases and J by 6 bases; unmatched bases: 11. This CDR3 comprises 18 residues. CDR1 SGHRS and CDR2 YFSETQ come from the germline V gene. The CDR3 DNA sequence: TGCGCCAGCAGCACCGGACTAGCGGGGGGGCTAGGAATCAATGAGCAGTTCTTC. Translating it yields CASSTGLAGGLGINEQFF.

The chain employs TRBV28 and TRBJ2-1; D unclear. CDR1 is MDHEN, CDR2 SYDVKM, per germline. Trimming stripped 4 bases from V and 0 bases from J, with 13 bases between. The CDR3 totals 16 residues. Written as DNA, the CDR3 is TGTGCCAGCAGTTCCAGAGATAGCAACTCCTACAATGAGCAGTTCTTC. This codes for CASSSRDSNSYNEQFF.

The chain is built from TRBV7-9 and TRBJ2-6; TRBD1 is a possible D gene (5 bases). V lost 4 bases to trimming and J lost 3 bases, with 10 bases between them. Looked up from germline, CDR1 is SEHNR and CDR2 is FQNEAQ (reference sequence). The CDR3 has 15 residues. Here the CDR3 reads CASSSRVFGANVLTF. The CDR3 DNA reads as TGTGCCAGCAGCTCCAGGGTCTTTGGGGCCAACGTCCTGACTTTC.